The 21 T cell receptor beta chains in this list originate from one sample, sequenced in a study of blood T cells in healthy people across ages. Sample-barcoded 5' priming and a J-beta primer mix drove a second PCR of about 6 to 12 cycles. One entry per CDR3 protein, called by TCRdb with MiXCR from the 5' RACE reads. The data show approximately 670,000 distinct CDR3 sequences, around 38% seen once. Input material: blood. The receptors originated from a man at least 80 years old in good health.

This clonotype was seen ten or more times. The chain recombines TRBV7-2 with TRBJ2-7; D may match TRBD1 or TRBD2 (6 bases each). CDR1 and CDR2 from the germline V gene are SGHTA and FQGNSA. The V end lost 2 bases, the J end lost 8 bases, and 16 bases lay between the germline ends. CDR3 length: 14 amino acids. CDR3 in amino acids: CASSLRDSRDKQYF. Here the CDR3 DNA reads TGTGCCAGCAGCTTACGGGACTCCCGGGACAAGCAGTACTTC.

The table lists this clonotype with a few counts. The CDR3: CASSLIGSTDTQYF. The DNA of the CDR3 is TGTGCCAGCAGCTTAATTGGCAGCACAGATACGCAGTATTTT. This rearrangement joins TRBV7-6 to TRBJ2-3, with D uncertain. Germline V gene lookup returns CDR1 SGHVS and CDR2 FNYEAQ. This CDR3 comprises 14 residues. Between the trimmed V and J ends, which lost 2 bases and 0 bases, there was a span of 6 bases.

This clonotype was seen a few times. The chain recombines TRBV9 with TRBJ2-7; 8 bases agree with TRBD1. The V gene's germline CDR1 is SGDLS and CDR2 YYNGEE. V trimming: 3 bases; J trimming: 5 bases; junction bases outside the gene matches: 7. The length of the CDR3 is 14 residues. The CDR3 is CASSGETGVNEQYF. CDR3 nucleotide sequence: TGTGCCAGCAGCGGGGAGACAGGGGTTAACGAGCAGTACTTC.

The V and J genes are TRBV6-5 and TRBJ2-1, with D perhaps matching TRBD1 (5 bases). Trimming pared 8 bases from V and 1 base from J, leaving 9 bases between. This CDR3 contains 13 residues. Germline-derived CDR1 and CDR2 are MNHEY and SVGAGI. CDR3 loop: CASGATSYNEQFF. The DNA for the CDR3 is TGTGCCAGCGGGGCGACTTCCTACAATGAGCAGTTCTTC.

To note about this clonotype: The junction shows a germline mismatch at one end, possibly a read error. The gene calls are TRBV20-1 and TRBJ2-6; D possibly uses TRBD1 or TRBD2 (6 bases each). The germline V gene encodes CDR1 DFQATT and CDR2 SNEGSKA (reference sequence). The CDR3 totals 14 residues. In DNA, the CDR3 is TGCAGTGCTAGAGATCCCTCGGGGGCCGACGTCCTGACTTTC. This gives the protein CSARDPSGADVLTF.

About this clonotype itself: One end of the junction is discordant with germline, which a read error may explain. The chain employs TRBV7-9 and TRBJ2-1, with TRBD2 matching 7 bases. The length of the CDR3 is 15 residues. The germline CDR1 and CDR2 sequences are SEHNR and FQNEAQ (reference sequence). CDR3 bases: TGCGCCAGCAGCTCAGTGGCGGGGGAAAACAATGAGCAGTTCTTC. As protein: CASSSVAGENNEQFF. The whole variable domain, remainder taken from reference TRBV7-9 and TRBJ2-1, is DTGVSQNPRHKITKRGQNVTFRCDPISEHNRLYWYRQTLGQGPEFLTYFQNEAQLEKSRLLSDRFSAERPKGSFSTLEIQRTEQGDSAMYLCASSSVAGENNEQFFGPGTRLTVL.

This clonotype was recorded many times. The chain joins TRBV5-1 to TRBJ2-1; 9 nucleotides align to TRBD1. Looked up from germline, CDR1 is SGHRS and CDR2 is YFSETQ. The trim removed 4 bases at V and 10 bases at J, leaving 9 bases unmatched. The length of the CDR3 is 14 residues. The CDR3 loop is CASSPGTGFGEQFF. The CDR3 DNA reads TGCGCCAGCAGCCCAGGGACAGGGTTTGGCGAGCAGTTCTTC.

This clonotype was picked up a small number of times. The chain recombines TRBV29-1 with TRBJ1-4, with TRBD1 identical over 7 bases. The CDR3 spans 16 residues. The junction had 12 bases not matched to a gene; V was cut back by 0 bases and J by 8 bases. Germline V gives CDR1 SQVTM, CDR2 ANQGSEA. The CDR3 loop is CSVEELTGQGVEKLFF. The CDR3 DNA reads TGCAGCGTTGAAGAACTAACGGGGCAGGGGGTAGAAAAACTGTTTTTT.

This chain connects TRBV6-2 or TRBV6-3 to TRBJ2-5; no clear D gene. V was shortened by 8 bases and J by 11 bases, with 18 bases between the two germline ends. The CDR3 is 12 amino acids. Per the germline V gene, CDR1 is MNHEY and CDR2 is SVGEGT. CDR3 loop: CASRSLSNEQYF. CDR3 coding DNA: TGTGCCAGCCGTTCCCTCAGTAATGAGCAGTACTTC.

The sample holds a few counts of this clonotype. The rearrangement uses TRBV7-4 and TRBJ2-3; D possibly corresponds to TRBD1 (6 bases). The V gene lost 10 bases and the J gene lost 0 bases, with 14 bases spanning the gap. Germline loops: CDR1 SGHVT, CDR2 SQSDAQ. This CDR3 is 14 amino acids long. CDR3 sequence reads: CANHRDPSTDTQYF. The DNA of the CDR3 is TGTGCCAACCACAGGGACCCTAGCACAGATACGCAGTATTTT.

CDR3 DNA sequence: TGTGCCAGCAGCTTTACCAGCGGGAGGAGGTTATCAGATACGCAGTATTTT. Residues: CASSFTSGRRLSDTQYF. The V call is TRBV7-2, the J call TRBJ2-3, with TRBD2 identical over 9 bases. With 3 bases clipped from V and 4 bases from J, the junction kept 11 bases outside the gene matches. Germline V CDR1 and CDR2: SGHTA, FQGNSA. This CDR3 has 17 residues.

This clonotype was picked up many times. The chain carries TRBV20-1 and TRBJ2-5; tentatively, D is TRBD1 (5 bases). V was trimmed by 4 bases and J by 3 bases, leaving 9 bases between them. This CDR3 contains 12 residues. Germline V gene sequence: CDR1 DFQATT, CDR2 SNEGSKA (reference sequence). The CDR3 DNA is TGCAGTGCTACCGAGACAGAAGAGACCCAGTACTTC. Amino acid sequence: CSATETEETQYF.

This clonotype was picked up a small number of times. The CDR3 loop is CSAGGSGRNQPQHF. The DNA of the CDR3 is TGCAGTGCGGGGGGCTCAGGGAGGAATCAGCCCCAGCATTTT. The chain combines TRBV20-1 with TRBJ1-5, with a tentative D call TRBD1 (6 bases). CDR3 length: 14 amino acids. In germline, CDR1 is DFQATT, CDR2 SNEGSKA (reference sequence). V lost 6 bases to trimming and J lost 4 bases, with 16 bases between them.

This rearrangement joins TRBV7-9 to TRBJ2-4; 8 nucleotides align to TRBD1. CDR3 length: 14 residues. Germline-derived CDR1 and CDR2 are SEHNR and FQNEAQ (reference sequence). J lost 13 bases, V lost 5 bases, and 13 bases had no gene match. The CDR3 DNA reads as TGTGCCAGCAGCCTAACGGGACAGGTGGGAGAGCAGTACTTC. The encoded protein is CASSLTGQVGEQYF.

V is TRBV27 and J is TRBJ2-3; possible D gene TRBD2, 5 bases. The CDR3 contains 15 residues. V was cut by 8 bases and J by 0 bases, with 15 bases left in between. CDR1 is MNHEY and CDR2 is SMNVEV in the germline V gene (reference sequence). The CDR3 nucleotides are TGTGCCAGCGCAGTACGGGGATTTAGCACAGATACGCAGTATTTT. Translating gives CASAVRGFSTDTQYF.

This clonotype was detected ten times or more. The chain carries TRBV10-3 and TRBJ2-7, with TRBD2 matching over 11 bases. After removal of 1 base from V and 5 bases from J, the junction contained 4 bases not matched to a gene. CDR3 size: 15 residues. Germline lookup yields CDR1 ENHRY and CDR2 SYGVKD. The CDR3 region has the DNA TGTGCCATCAGTGAGTTGACTAGCGGGAAGAACGAGCAGTACTTC. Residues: CAISELTSGKNEQYF.

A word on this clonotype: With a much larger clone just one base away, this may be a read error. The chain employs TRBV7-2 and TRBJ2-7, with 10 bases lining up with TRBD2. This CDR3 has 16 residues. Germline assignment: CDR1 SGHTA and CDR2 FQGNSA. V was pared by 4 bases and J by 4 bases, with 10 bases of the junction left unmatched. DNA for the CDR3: TGTGCCAGCAGCTCCGTTTTGACTAGCGGGTTATACGAGCAGTACTTC. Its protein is CASSSVLTSGLYEQYF.

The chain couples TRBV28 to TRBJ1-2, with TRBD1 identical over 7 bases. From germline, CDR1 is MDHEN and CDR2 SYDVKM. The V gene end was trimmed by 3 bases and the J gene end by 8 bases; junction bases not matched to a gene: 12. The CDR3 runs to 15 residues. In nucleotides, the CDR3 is TGTGCCAGCAGTTTTAGAGATGACAGGGCATCCGGCTACACCTTC. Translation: CASSFRDDRASGYTF.

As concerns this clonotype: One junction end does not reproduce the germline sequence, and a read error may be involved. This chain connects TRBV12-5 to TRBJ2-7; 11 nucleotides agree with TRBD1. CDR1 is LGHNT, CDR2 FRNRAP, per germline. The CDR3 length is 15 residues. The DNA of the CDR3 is TGCGCTAGTGGGCGGACAGGGGGCAATGTCAATGAGCAGTACTTC. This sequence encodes CASGRTGGNVNEQYF.

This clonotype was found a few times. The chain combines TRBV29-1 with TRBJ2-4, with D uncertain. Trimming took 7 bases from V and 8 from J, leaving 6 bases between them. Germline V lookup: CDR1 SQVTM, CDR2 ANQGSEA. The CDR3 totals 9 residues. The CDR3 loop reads CSGAYIQYF. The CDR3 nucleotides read TGCAGCGGGGCCTACATTCAGTACTTC. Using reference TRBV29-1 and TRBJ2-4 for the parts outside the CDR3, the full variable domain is SAVISQKPSRDICQRGTSLTIQCQVDSQVTMMFWYRQQPGQSLTLIATANQGSEATYESGFVIDKFPISRPNLTFSTLTVSNMSPEDSSIYLCSGAYIQYFGAGTRLSVL.

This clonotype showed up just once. The CDR3: CASSDSISHNEQFF. The CDR3 DNA reads TGTGCCAGCAGTGACAGTATATCCCACAATGAGCAGTTCTTC. The J gene is TRBJ2-1, the V gene TRBV2, with unresolved D. In germline, CDR1 is SNHLY, CDR2 FYNNEI. V shed 3 bases and J shed 5 bases, with 11 bases lying between them. This CDR3 contains 14 residues.